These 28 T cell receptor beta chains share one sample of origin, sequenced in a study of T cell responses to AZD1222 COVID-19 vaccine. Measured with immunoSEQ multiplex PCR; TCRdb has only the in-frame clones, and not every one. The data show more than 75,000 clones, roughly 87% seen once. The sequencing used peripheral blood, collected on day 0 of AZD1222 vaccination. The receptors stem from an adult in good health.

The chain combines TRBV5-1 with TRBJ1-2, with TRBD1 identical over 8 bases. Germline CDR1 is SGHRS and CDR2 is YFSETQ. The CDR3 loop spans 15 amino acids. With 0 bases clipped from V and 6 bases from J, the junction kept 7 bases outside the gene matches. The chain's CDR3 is CASSLDPDRENGYTF. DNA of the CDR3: TGCGCCAGCAGCTTGGACCCGGACAGGGAAAATGGCTACACCTTC. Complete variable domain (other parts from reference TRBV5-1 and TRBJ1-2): KAGVTQTPRYLIKTRGQQVTLSCSPISGHRSVSWYQQTPGQGLQFLFEYFSETQRNKGNFPGRFSGRQFSNSRSEMNVSTLELGDSALYLCASSLDPDRENGYTFGSGTRLTVV.

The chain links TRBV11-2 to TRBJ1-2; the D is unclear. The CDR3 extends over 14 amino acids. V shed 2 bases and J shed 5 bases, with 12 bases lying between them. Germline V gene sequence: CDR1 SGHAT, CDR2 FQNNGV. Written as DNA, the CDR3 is TGTGCCAGCAGCTTATCTTCTCCGTTTTATGGCTACACCTTC. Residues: CASSLSSPFYGYTF.

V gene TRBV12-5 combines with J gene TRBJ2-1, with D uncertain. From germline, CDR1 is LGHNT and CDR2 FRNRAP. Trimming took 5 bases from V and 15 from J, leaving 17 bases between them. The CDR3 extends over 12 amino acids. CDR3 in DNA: TGTGCTAGTGGTGCCAGCACCGGACGGACGTTCTTC. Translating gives CASGASTGRTFF.

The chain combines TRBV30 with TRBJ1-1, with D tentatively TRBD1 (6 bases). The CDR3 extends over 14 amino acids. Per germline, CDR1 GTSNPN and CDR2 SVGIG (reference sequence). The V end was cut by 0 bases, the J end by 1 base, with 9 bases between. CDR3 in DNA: TGTGCCTGGAGTGTGGGGGCGGGGAACACTGAAGCTTTCTTT. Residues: CAWSVGAGNTEAFF.

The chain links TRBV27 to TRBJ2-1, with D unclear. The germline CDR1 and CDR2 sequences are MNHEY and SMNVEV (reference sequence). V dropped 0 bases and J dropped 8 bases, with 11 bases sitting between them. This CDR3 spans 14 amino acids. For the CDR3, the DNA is TGTGCCAGCAGTTTATCATACTCTGACTATGAGCAGTTCTTC. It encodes CASSLSYSDYEQFF.

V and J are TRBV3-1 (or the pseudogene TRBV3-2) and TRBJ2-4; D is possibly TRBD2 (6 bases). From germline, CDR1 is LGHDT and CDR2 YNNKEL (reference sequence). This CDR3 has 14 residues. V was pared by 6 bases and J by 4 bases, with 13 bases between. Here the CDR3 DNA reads TGTGCCAGCAGTAATCTTGGAGGGAAAAACATTCAGTACTTC. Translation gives CASSNLGGKNIQYF.

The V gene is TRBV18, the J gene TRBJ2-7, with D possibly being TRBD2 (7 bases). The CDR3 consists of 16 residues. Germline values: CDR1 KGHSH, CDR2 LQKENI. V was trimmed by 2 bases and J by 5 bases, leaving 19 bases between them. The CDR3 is CASSPNKGEGLDEQYF. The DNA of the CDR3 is TGTGCCAGCTCACCAAACAAGGGGGAGGGTTTGGACGAGCAGTACTTC.

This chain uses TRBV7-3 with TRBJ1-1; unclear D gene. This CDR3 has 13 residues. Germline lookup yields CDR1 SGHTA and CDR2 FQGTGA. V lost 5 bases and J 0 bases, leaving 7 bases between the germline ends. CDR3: CASSKAMNTEAFF. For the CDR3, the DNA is TGTGCCAGCAGCAAAGCCATGAACACTGAAGCTTTCTTT. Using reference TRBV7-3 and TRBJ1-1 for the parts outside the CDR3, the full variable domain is GAGVSQTPSNKVTEKGKYVELRCDPISGHTALYWYRQSLGQGPEFLIYFQGTGAADDSGLPNDRFFAVRPEGSVSTLKIQRTERGDSAVYLCASSKAMNTEAFFGQGTRLTVV.

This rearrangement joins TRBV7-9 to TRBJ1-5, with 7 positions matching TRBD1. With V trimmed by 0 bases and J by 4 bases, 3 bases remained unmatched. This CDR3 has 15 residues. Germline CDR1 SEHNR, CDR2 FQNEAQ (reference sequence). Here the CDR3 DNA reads TGTGCCAGCAGCTTAGCGGGACAGATAAATCAGCCCCAGCATTTT. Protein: CASSLAGQINQPQHF.

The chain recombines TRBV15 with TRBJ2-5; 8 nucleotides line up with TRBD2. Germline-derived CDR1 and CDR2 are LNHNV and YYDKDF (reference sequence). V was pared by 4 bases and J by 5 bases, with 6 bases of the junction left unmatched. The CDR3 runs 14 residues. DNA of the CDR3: TGTGCCACCAGCACCGGGGGGGGGTTGGAGACCCAGTACTTC. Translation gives CATSTGGGLETQYF. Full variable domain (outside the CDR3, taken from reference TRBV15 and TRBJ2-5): DAMVIQNPRYQVTQFGKPVTLSCSQTLNHNVMYWYQQKSSQAPKLLFHYYDKDFNNEADTPDNFQSRRPNTSFCFLDIRSPGLGDTAMYLCATSTGGGLETQYFGPGTRLLVL.

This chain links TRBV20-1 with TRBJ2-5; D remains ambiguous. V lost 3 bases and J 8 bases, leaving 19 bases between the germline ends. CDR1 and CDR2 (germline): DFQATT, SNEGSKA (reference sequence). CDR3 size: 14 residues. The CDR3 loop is CSASTNGPRGTQYF. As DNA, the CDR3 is TGCAGTGCTAGTACGAACGGGCCACGAGGTACCCAGTACTTC.

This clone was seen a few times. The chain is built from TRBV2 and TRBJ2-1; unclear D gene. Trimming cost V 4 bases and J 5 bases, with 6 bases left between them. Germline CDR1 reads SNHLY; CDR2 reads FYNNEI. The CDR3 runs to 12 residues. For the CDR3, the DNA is TGTGCCAGCAGTGCACAGCACAATGAGCAGTTCTTC. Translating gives CASSAQHNEQFF.

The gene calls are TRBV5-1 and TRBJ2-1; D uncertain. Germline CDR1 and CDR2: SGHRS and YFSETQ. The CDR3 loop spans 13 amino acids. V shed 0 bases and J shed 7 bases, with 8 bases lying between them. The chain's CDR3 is CASSLAVRNEQFF. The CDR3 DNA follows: TGCGCCAGCAGCTTGGCAGTGCGAAATGAGCAGTTCTTC. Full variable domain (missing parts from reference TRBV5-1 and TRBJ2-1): KAGVTQTPRYLIKTRGQQVTLSCSPISGHRSVSWYQQTPGQGLQFLFEYFSETQRNKGNFPGRFSGRQFSNSRSEMNVSTLELGDSALYLCASSLAVRNEQFFGPGTRLTVL.

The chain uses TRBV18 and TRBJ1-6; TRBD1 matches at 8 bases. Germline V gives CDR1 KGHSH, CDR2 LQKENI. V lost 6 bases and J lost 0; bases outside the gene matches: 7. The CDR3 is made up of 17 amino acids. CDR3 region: CASSPTGDRSYNSPLHF. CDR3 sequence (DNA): TGTGCCAGCTCGCCGACAGGGGACCGCTCCTATAATTCACCCCTCCACTTT.

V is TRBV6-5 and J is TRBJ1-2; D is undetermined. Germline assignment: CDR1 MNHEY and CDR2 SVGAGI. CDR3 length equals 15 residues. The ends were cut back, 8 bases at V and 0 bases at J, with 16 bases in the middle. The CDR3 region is CASARDPAANYGYTF. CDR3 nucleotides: TGTGCCAGCGCGAGGGATCCAGCAGCTAACTATGGCTACACCTTC.

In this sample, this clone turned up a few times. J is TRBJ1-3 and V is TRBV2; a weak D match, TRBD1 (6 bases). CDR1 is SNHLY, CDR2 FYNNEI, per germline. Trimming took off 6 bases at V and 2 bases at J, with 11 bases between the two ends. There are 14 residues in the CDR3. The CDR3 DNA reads TGTGCCAGCAGGCCACAGGGACCTGGAAACACCATATATTTT. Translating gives CASRPQGPGNTIYF. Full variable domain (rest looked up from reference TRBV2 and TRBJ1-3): EPEVTQTPSHQVTQMGQEVILRCVPISNHLYFYWYRQILGQKVEFLVSFYNNEISEKSEIFDDQFSVERPDGSNFTLKIRSTKLEDSAMYFCASRPQGPGNTIYFGEGSWLTVV.

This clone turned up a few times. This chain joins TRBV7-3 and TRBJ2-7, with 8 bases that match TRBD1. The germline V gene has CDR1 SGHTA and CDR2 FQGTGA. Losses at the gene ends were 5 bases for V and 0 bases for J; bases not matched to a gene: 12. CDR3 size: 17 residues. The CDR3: CASSPGTGYGPSYEQYF. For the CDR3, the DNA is TGTGCCAGCAGCCCAGGGACAGGATATGGGCCCTCCTACGAGCAGTACTTC.

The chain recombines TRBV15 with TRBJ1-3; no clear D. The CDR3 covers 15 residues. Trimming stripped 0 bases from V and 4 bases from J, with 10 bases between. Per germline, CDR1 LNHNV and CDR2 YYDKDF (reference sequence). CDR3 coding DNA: TGTGCCACCAGCAGAGAACGGGGTGGAGGAAACACCATATATTTT. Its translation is CATSRERGGGNTIYF.

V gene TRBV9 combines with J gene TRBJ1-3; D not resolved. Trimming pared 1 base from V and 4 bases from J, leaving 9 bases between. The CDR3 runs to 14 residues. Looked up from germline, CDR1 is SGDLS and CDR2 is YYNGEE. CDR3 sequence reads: CASSVLGGGNTIYF. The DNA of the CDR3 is TGTGCCAGCAGCGTATTGGGTGGCGGAAACACCATATATTTT.

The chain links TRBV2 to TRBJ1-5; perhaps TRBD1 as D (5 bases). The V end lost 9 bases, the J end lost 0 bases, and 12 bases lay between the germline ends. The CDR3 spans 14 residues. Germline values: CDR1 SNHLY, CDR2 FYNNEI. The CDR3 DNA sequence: TGTGCCAGTACGACAGAATATAGCAATCAGCCCCAGCATTTT. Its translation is CASTTEYSNQPQHF.

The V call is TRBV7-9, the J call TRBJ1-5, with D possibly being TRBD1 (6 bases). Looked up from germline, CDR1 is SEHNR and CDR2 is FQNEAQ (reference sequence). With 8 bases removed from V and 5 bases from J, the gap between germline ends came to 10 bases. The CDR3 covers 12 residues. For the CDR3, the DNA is TGTGCCAGCGGCAGGGGCGATCAGCCCCAGCATTTT. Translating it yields CASGRGDQPQHF.

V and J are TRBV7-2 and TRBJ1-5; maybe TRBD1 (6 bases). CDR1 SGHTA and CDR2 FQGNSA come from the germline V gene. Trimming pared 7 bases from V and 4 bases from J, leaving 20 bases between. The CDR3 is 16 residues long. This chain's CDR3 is CASNPWGGQGNQPQHF. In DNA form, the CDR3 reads TGTGCCAGCAACCCATGGGGGGGGCAGGGGAATCAGCCCCAGCATTTT.

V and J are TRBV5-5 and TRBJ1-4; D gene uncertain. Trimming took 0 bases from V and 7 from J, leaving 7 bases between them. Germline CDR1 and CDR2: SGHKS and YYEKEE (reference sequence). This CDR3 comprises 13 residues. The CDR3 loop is CASSLVSVEKLFF. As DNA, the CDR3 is TGTGCCAGCAGCTTGGTGTCAGTTGAAAAACTGTTTTTT. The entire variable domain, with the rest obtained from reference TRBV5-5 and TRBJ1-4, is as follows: DAGVTQSPTHLIKTRGQQVTLRCSPISGHKSVSWYQQVLGQGPQFIFQYYEKEERGRGNFPDRFSARQFPNYSSELNVNALLLGDSALYLCASSLVSVEKLFFGSGTQLSVL.

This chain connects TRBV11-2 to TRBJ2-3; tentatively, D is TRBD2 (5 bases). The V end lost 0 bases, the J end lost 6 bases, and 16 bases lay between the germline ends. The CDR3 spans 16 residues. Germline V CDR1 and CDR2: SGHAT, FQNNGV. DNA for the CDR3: TGTGCCAGCAGCTTAGAGGCTGGACTCGCCTGGGATACGCAGTATTTT. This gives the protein CASSLEAGLAWDTQYF.

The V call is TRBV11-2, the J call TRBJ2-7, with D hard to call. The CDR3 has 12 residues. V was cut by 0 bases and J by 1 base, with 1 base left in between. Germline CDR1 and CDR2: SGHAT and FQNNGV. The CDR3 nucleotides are TGTGCCAGCAGCTTAGAGTCCTACGAGCAGTACTTC. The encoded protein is CASSLESYEQYF.

The CDR3 sequence: CASSAQGDLYGYTF. In nucleotides, the CDR3 is TGTGCCAGCAGTGCCCAAGGGGACCTCTATGGCTACACCTTC. The chain links TRBV2 to TRBJ1-2, with D perhaps matching TRBD1 (5 bases). CDR3 length: 14 residues. Trimming cost V 4 bases and J 4 bases, with 13 bases left between them. Germline V gene sequence: CDR1 SNHLY, CDR2 FYNNEI.

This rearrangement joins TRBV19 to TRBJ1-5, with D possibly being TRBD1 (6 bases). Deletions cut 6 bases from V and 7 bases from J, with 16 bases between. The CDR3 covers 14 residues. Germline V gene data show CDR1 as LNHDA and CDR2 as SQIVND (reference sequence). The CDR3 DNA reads TGTGCCAGTAGGTCACAGGGTGGAGGCCAGCCCCAGCATTTT. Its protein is CASRSQGGGQPQHF.

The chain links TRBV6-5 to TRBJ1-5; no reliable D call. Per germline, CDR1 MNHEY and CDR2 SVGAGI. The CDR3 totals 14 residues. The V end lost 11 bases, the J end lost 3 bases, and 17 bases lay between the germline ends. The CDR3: CAARGSGYNQPQHF. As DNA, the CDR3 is TGTGCCGCCCGCGGGTCGGGGTACAATCAGCCCCAGCATTTT.